This TCR beta chain was captured by sequencing in a study of blood T cell repertoires in COVID-19. About the research overall: PBMCs, B-cell-depleted T cells, or T cells provided the cDNA or gDNA that made up the material.

This CDR3 contains 14 residues. Germline V gives CDR1 GTSNPN, CDR2 SVGIG (reference sequence). Deletions cut 0 bases from V and 8 bases from J, with 13 bases between. As processed by the authors: Scientists estimated how many nucleated cells there were by amplifying reference gene primers. This table comes from immunoSEQ multiplex PCR, and its TCRdb copy is limited to in-frame clones, with some not included. V and J calls and clone size come straight from that table; D and trimming were deduced from the DNA. Of some 200,000 clones detected, around 84% appear once; the ten largest clones hold 15% to 20%.

This sequence joins TRBV30 and TRBJ1-4; perhaps TRBD1 as D (6 bases). Sequenced input: peripheral blood. The source is a woman over 75 with active or convalescent COVID-19. The CDR3 sequence is CAWSVTRGREKLFF. In DNA form, the CDR3 reads TGTGCCTGGAGTGTAACCAGGGGACGGGAAAAACTGTTTTTT.